This TCR beta chain was captured by sequencing in a study of blood T cell repertoires in COVID-19. Study at large: Sample material is recorded as cDNA or gDNA derived from T cells, B-cell-depleted T cells, or PBMCs.

Profiled with immunoSEQ multiplex PCR; TCRdb holds only in-frame clones, not every one. The profile shows some 190,000 clones, roughly 86% of them singletons. The germline V gene has CDR1 MNHEY and CDR2 SMNVEV (reference sequence). The CDR3 is made up of 18 amino acids. V was pared by 4 bases and J by 2 bases, with 20 bases between. Material: PBMCs or T cells enriched from blood (not recorded which). The J gene is TRBJ2-2, the V gene TRBV27; the D gene is possibly TRBD2 (6 bases). The clonotype originates from a woman aged 40-49 years in a cohort exposed to, infected with or recovered from COVID-19 (not recorded which). The chain's CDR3 is CASSYENLAQRNTGELFF. CDR3 coding DNA: TGTGCCAGCAGTTACGAAAATCTAGCGCAGAGAAACACCGGGGAGCTGTTTTTT.